This T cell receptor (beta chain) originates from a study of regulatory T cells in long-lasting Graves disease. The study's findings and limits: Peripheral blood was the sole material, not thyroid tissue. A reduction in accuracy may have resulted from the small sample size.

To make TCR beta libraries, researchers used iRepertoire HTBI primers and Arm-PCR of CDR3 regions. TCRdb redid the calling of the multiplex PCR reads with MiXCR, one entry per CDR3 protein. Of more than 300,000 distinct CDR3 sequences detected, about 18% appear once; the ten largest clones hold less than 35%. The CDR3 extends over 14 amino acids. Trimming took off 5 bases at V and 1 base at J, with 11 bases between the two ends. This clonotype was recorded at least ten times. Its antigen is unknown. This sample's time point: persistent/refractory GD, antithyroid drugs over 5 years with positive TRAb. PBMC-extracted RNA yielded the TCR library.

This sequence was found in a female donor with Graves disease. The specimen was peripheral blood mononuclear cells (PBMCs), collected when the disease was refractory, from a patient treated with antithyroid drugs. The rearrangement uses TRBV12-3 or TRBV12-4 and TRBJ1-1; TRBD1 is a possible D gene (6 bases). The CDR3 DNA sequence: TGTGCCAGCAGTCCCAAGGGGGGGAACACTGAAGCTTTCTTT. It yields the protein CASSPKGGNTEAFF.